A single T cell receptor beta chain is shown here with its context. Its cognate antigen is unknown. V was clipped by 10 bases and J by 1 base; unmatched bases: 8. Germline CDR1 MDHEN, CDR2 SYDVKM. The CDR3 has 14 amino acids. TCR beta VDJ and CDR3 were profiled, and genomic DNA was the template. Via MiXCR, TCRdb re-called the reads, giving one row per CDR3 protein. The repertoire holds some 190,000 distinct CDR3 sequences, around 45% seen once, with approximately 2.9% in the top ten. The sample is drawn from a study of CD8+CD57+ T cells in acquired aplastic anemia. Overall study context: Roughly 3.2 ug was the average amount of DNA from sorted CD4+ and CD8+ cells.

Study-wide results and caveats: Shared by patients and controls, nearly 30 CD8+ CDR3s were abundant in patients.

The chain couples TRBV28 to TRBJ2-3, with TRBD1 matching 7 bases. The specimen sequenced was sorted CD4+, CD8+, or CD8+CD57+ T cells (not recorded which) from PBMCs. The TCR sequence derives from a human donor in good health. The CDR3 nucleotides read TGTGCCACCCGCGGACAGGTTGGCACAGATACGCAGTATTTT. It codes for CATRGQVGTDTQYF.